Each of the 25 T cell receptor beta chains below was sequenced from the same sample in a study of response to subunit inactivated influenza vaccine. Each CDR3 protein gets one entry after TCRdb re-called the RT-PCR reads with MiXCR. The sample lists more than 600,000 distinct CDR3 sequences; less than 20% were seen once. The sequences come from PBMCs from blood, collected about 5 days after vaccination. The receptor set was obtained from a man aged 45-65 years who received an inactivated influenza vaccine.

This clonotype was observed at least ten times. The chain joins TRBV15 to TRBJ2-2; no clear D gene. The CDR3 is 14 amino acids. The V gene lost 0 bases and the J gene lost 6 bases, with 8 bases spanning the gap. Per germline, CDR1 LNHNV and CDR2 YYDKDF (reference sequence). The CDR3 nucleotides read TGTGCCACCAGCAGAGATTTGAGTGCCGGGGAGCTGTTTTTT. Protein product: CATSRDLSAGELFF.

This clonotype came up a few times. The V and J genes are TRBV20-1 and TRBJ2-7; a weak D match, TRBD1 (6 bases). Per germline, CDR1 DFQATT and CDR2 SNEGSKA (reference sequence). The CDR3 is 13 amino acids. V lost 6 bases, J lost 7 bases, and 19 bases lay in between. DNA for the CDR3: TGCAGTGCGCGGTCGCAGGGGCTGTGGGAGCAGTACTTC. Translating it yields CSARSQGLWEQYF.

This clonotype was counted only a few times. The chain is built from TRBV25-1 and TRBJ2-1; 9 bases map to TRBD2. The V gene end was trimmed by 3 bases and the J gene end by 10 bases; junction bases not matched to a gene: 10. The CDR3 has 15 residues. Germline CDR1 MGHDK, CDR2 SYGVNS. CDR3 loop: CASSDGLAGNNEQFF. For the CDR3, the DNA is TGTGCCAGCAGTGACGGGCTAGCGGGGAATAACGAGCAGTTCTTC. Full variable domain (outside the CDR3, taken from reference TRBV25-1 and TRBJ2-1): EADIYQTPRYLVIGTGKKITLECSQTMGHDKMYWYQQDPGMELHLIHYSYGVNSTEKGDLSSESTVSRIRTEHFPLTLESARPSHTSQYLCASSDGLAGNNEQFFGPGTRLTVL.

This clonotype was recorded many times. The chain couples TRBV10-3 to TRBJ1-1; no firm D call. Germline lookup yields CDR1 ENHRY and CDR2 SYGVKD. Trimming removed 3 bases at V and 6 bases at J, with 11 bases between. This CDR3 has 13 amino acids. Here the CDR3 DNA reads TGTGCCATCAGTGAAGAGACTAGATCTGAAGCTTTCTTT. Protein product: CAISEETRSEAFF.

The V gene is TRBV9, the J gene TRBJ2-7; TRBD2 matches at 10 bases. V was pared by 0 bases and J by 3 bases, with 9 bases of the junction left unmatched. Per the germline V gene, CDR1 is SGDLS and CDR2 is YYNGEE. The CDR3 sequence is 17 residues long. CDR3 amino acids: CASSVGIGTSGDYEQYF. Here the CDR3 DNA reads TGTGCCAGCAGCGTAGGGATCGGAACTAGCGGGGACTACGAGCAGTACTTC.

Here the CDR3 DNA reads TGCAGTGCCGGGCCCCTAGCGGGAGGGCCTGAGCAGTTCTTC. Protein sequence: CSAGPLAGGPEQFF. V and J are TRBV20-1 and TRBJ2-1; 12 bases match TRBD2. The ends lost 6 bases at V and 9 bases at J; junction bases unmatched: 9. The CDR3 has 14 residues. Germline V gene lookup returns CDR1 DFQATT and CDR2 SNEGSKA (reference sequence).

The chain couples TRBV12-3 or TRBV12-4 to TRBJ2-7, with 9 bases aligning to TRBD2. This CDR3 comprises 16 residues. Trimming at V came to 2 bases and at J to 3 bases, leaving 8 bases not matched to a gene. The CDR3 protein is CASSLLSGGPSYEQYF. The CDR3 DNA follows: TGTGCCAGCAGTTTACTGAGCGGGGGGCCTAGCTACGAGCAGTACTTC.

This chain connects TRBV7-2 to TRBJ2-1; D possibly corresponds to TRBD2 (6 bases). The germline gives CDR1 SGHTA, CDR2 FQGNSA. V was pared by 5 bases and J by 8 bases, with 13 bases between. The CDR3 is made up of 13 amino acids. The CDR3 bases are TGTGCCAGCAGCATCGAGGGAGGTTATGAGCAGTTCTTC. Translation: CASSIEGGYEQFF.

This clonotype was observed a few times. The V gene is TRBV20-1, the J gene TRBJ2-7, with 8 bases matching TRBD2. V shed 1 base, J shed 1 base, and the junction held 6 bases outside the gene matches. There are 15 residues in the CDR3. Per germline, CDR1 DFQATT and CDR2 SNEGSKA (reference sequence). The CDR3: CSARGVPSGSYEQYF. The CDR3 bases are TGCAGTGCTAGAGGCGTCCCTAGCGGGTCCTACGAGCAGTACTTC.

This clonotype has just a few counts. This chain uses TRBV20-1 with TRBJ1-1; 7 nucleotides align to TRBD1. This CDR3 comprises 15 residues. The germline CDR1 and CDR2 sequences are DFQATT and SNEGSKA (reference sequence). With 3 bases clipped from V and 0 bases from J, the junction kept 7 bases outside the gene matches. CDR3 bases: TGCAGTGCTAGGCTCTCGGGACAGATGAACACTGAAGCTTTCTTT. Its translation is CSARLSGQMNTEAFF.

The V gene is TRBV30, the J gene TRBJ2-7; 8 bases are shared with TRBD1. CDR1 is GTSNPN, CDR2 SVGIG, per germline (reference sequence). The CDR3 sequence is 14 residues long. J was trimmed by 4 bases and V by 3 bases; bases with no gene match: 8. The chain's CDR3 is CAWSAGGAGYEQYF. CDR3 DNA sequence: TGTGCCTGGAGCGCAGGGGGCGCAGGGTACGAGCAGTACTTC. Using reference TRBV30 and TRBJ2-7 for the parts outside the CDR3, the full variable domain is SQTIHQWPATLVQPVGSPLSLECTVEGTSNPNLYWYRQAAGRGLQLLFYSVGIGQISSEVPQNLSASRPQDRQFILSSKKLLLSDSGFYLCAWSAGGAGYEQYFGPGTRLTVT.

This clonotype has more than one count but fewer than ten. The rearrangement joins TRBV9 to TRBJ2-3; D might be TRBD2 (6 bases). V was shortened by 0 bases and J by 3 bases, with 11 bases between the two germline ends. Germline V gives CDR1 SGDLS, CDR2 YYNGEE. The length of the CDR3 is 15 residues. The CDR3 reads CASSVGPGATDTQYF. The CDR3 DNA sequence: TGTGCCAGCAGCGTAGGGCCGGGAGCGACAGATACGCAGTATTTT. Complete variable domain (other parts from reference TRBV9 and TRBJ2-3): DSGVTQTPKHLITATGQRVTLRCSPRSGDLSVYWYQQSLDQGLQFLIQYYNGEERAKGNILERFSAQQFPDLHSELNLSSLELGDSALYFCASSVGPGATDTQYFGPGTRLTVL.

This clonotype was counted only a few times. The genes are TRBV29-1 and TRBJ2-5; the D gene is possibly TRBD2 (7 bases). V was cut by 5 bases and J by 4 bases, with 26 bases left in between. This CDR3 has 17 residues. Germline V gene sequence: CDR1 SQVTM, CDR2 ANQGSEA. The DNA of the CDR3 is TGCAGCGTTAGGGGGGGGCTAGCGAGGGAGGATGGAGAGACCCAGTACTTC. It translates to CSVRGGLAREDGETQYF.

Only a few counts were recorded for this clonotype. The chain joins TRBV27 to TRBJ2-1; 12 bases are a match to TRBD2. The CDR3 loop spans 15 amino acids. CDR1 and CDR2 from the germline V gene are MNHEY and SMNVEV (reference sequence). Trimming at V came to 2 bases and at J to 8 bases, leaving 4 bases not matched to a gene. The CDR3 DNA sequence: TGTGCCAGCAGTTTACCGGCTAGCGGGAGGGATGAGCAGTTCTTC. Its translation: CASSLPASGRDEQFF.

A note on this clonotype: This may arise from a read error, as a much more abundant clone is one base away. This chain links TRBV7-6 with TRBJ2-3; TRBD2 matches at 7 bases. This CDR3 is built from 12 residues. Germline loops: CDR1 SGHVS, CDR2 FNYEAQ. For the CDR3, the DNA is TGTGCCAACAGCTCAGACGGGAGGTCGCAGTATTTT. It specifies CANSSDGRSQYF.

This clonotype was observed a few times. CDR3 loop: CASSLGPGGPYNEQFF. The CDR3 nucleotides are TGCGCCAGCAGCTTGGGTCCCGGGGGGCCCTACAATGAGCAGTTCTTC. V is TRBV5-1 and J is TRBJ2-1; D might be TRBD2 (7 bases). V was cut by 0 bases and J by 2 bases, with 12 bases left in between. CDR3 length: 16 amino acids. CDR1 SGHRS and CDR2 YFSETQ come from the germline V gene.

A few counts support this clonotype. V and J are TRBV27 and TRBJ2-1, with TRBD2 identical over 16 bases. The CDR3 spans 19 residues. With V trimmed by 8 bases and J by 3 bases, 13 bases remained unmatched. From germline, CDR1 is MNHEY and CDR2 SMNVEV (reference sequence). The CDR3 nucleotides read TGTGCCAGCGATACACCGGGACTAGCGGGGGGGCCCCGCTACAATGAGCAGTTCTTC. Its translation is CASDTPGLAGGPRYNEQFF.

The chain carries TRBV6-1 and TRBJ2-1, with 9 bases lining up with TRBD1. V lost 2 bases to trimming and J lost 6 bases; unmatched junction nucleotides: 5. The CDR3 extends over 15 amino acids. CDR1 MNHNS and CDR2 SASEGT come from the germline V gene. CDR3 in amino acids: CASSETGGAPNEQFF. CDR3 bases: TGTGCCAGCAGTGAAACAGGGGGCGCTCCCAATGAGCAGTTCTTC.

The chain carries TRBV18 and TRBJ2-6, with D possibly matching TRBD1 (5 bases). V dropped 3 bases and J dropped 2 bases, with 14 bases sitting between them. Germline-derived CDR1 and CDR2 are KGHSH and LQKENI. The CDR3 extends over 17 amino acids. The CDR3 DNA reads as TGTGCCAGCTCACCCCGTTTCGGCAGGGCTGGGGCCAACGTCCTGACTTTC. Its translation: CASSPRFGRAGANVLTF. The full variable domain, with the rest looked up from reference TRBV18 and TRBJ2-6, is NAGVMQNPRHLVRRRGQEARLRCSPMKGHSHVYWYRQLPEEGLKFMVYLQKENIIDESGMPKERFSAEFPKEGPSILRIQQVVRGDSAAYFCASSPRFGRAGANVLTFGAGSRLTVL.

The chain carries TRBV12-3 or TRBV12-4 and TRBJ1-3; D perhaps matches TRBD1 (6 bases). The CDR3 is 16 residues long. Trimming removed 5 bases from V and 0 bases from J, with 14 bases in between. CDR3 sequence (DNA): TGTGCCAGCAGTATAACAGGGAGAGGCTCTGGAAACACCATATATTTT. It yields the protein CASSITGRGSGNTIYF.

CDR3 coding DNA: TGTGCCAGCAGGGGAGGACAGGGAGCCTATGGCTACACCTTC. Protein sequence: CASRGGQGAYGYTF. The chain couples TRBV6-1 to TRBJ1-2; 8 positions match TRBD1. The CDR3 is made up of 14 amino acids. CDR1 MNHNS and CDR2 SASEGT come from the germline V gene. The V gene end was trimmed by 6 bases and the J gene end by 4 bases; junction bases not matched to a gene: 7.

A word on this clonotype: A much larger clone sits a single nucleotide away, making a read error possible. The chain joins TRBV2 to TRBJ2-1; D not resolved. The CDR3 covers 13 residues. CDR1 and CDR2 from the germline V gene are SNHLY and FYNNEI. The CDR3 DNA sequence: TGTGCCAGCAATATCGGCCCCTACAATGAGCAGTCCTTC. It specifies CASNIGPYNEQSF.

In this sample, this clonotype turned up a few times. This chain joins TRBV6-1 and TRBJ2-7; D is unresolved. Germline CDR1 MNHNS, CDR2 SASEGT. The ends were cut back, 8 bases at V and 1 base at J, with 12 bases in the middle. CDR3 length equals 13 residues. The CDR3 loop is CASGRAASYEQYF. CDR3 in DNA: TGTGCCAGCGGAAGGGCGGCATCCTACGAGCAGTACTTC.

V usage is TRBV4-3 and J usage is TRBJ2-3; TRBD2 agrees at 14 bases. Germline lookup yields CDR1 LGHNA and CDR2 YSLEER. Trimming at V came to 0 bases and at J to 5 bases, leaving 13 bases not matched to a gene. This CDR3 is 20 amino acids long. CDR3 sequence (DNA): TGCGCCAGCAGCCAAGAAGTGTACGTGGGACTAGCGGGAGCGGTAGATACGCAGTATTTT. This translates into CASSQEVYVGLAGAVDTQYF.

CDR3 loop: CASSRTSGRTGAPSHYEQYF. The CDR3 bases are TGTGCCAGCAGCCGGACTAGCGGGAGAACAGGGGCCCCCAGTCACTACGAGCAGTACTTC. The rearrangement joins TRBV6-2 or TRBV6-3 to TRBJ2-7, with 13 bases matching TRBD2. J was trimmed by 3 bases and V by 6 bases; bases with no gene match: 20. The CDR3 has 20 amino acids. The germline V gene has CDR1 MNHEY and CDR2 SVGEGT.